A single sample is the source of the 8 T cell receptor beta chains below, sequenced in a study of beta chain features in type 1 diabetes (dated by TCRdb to the late 2010s). The method behind the library was the immunoSEQ multiplex PCR assay. The entire isolated RNA was reverse transcribed using the High Capacity cDNA Reverse Transcription Kit, and thus expressed TCRB transcripts were sequenced. The immuneACCESS repertoire file appears here via TCRdb, limited to in-frame rearrangements. These files lack a portion of the clones; in checked studies, under half of the deficit traces to unresolved V genes, and the cause of the others is not known. The sample table lists more than 300,000 clones, more than 13% of them with a count of one. In total, the top ten clones hold approximately 0.019% of the sample. The specimen sequenced was naive CD4+ T cells from blood. Reading the label with the study, this specimen's cell subset or site is: true naive CD4+ T cells. Receptors originate from a woman younger than 30 in good health.

This chain uses TRBV28 with TRBJ2-7, with 7 nucleotides matching TRBD1. Germline loops: CDR1 MDHEN, CDR2 SYDVKM. The length of the CDR3 is 14 residues. V dropped 7 bases and J dropped 3; count of bases not matched to a gene: 9. In DNA, the CDR3 is TGTGCCAGCACCACTGGGGGACAGAACTACGAGCAGTACTTC. This codes for CASTTGGQNYEQYF.

This clone came up a few times. The J gene is TRBJ2-1, the V gene TRBV29-1; 10 bases agree with TRBD1. V shed 2 bases, J shed 7 bases, and the junction held 8 bases outside the gene matches. The CDR3 spans 15 residues. In germline, CDR1 is SQVTM, CDR2 ANQGSEA. The CDR3, as DNA: TGCAGCGTTGAATCCGGGACAGGGGCGACTAATGAGCAGTTCTTC. Protein product: CSVESGTGATNEQFF.

This clone was detected only a few times. This chain joins TRBV6-5 and TRBJ2-7; D is possibly TRBD1 (7 bases). Germline V gene lookup returns CDR1 MNHEY and CDR2 SVGAGI. V lost 0 bases, J lost 2 bases, and 14 bases lay in between. The CDR3 totals 16 residues. As DNA, the CDR3 is TGTGCCAGCAGTTACTCTCAGGCGGGACAGACCTACGAGCAGTACTTC. It translates to CASSYSQAGQTYEQYF.

The rearrangement joins TRBV19 to TRBJ1-1, with D unclear. The CDR3 runs to 12 residues. V was trimmed by 6 bases and J by 4 bases, leaving 9 bases between them. The germline V gene has CDR1 LNHDA and CDR2 SQIVND (reference sequence). CDR3 coding DNA: TGTGCCAGTAGACATCTCCCCACTGAAGCTTTCTTT. It encodes CASRHLPTEAFF.

The rearrangement links TRBV29-1 to TRBJ1-2; TRBD1 might be the D (5 bases). In germline, CDR1 is SQVTM, CDR2 ANQGSEA. The ends were cut back, 0 bases at V and 1 base at J, with 15 bases in the middle. CDR3 length: 16 amino acids. The CDR3 here is CSVEEGGRRVNYGYTF. For the CDR3, the DNA is TGCAGCGTTGAAGAAGGAGGGCGCAGGGTTAACTATGGCTACACCTTC. The variable domain in full, completed from reference TRBV29-1 and TRBJ1-2, reads SAVISQKPSRDICQRGTSLTIQCQVDSQVTMMFWYRQQPGQSLTLIATANQGSEATYESGFVIDKFPISRPNLTFSTLTVSNMSPEDSSIYLCSVEEGGRRVNYGYTFGSGTRLTVV.

This clone was seen only a few times. V usage is TRBV29-1 and J usage is TRBJ1-1; weak D call: TRBD1 (5 bases). The CDR3 contains 13 residues. V dropped 6 bases and J dropped 0 bases, with 11 bases sitting between them. Germline loops: CDR1 SQVTM, CDR2 ANQGSEA. The CDR3 protein is CSVSRQMNTEAFF. CDR3 in DNA: TGCAGCGTCAGCAGACAGATGAACACTGAAGCTTTCTTT.

This clone was seen more than once but under ten times. The chain recombines TRBV30 with TRBJ2-2; 10 bases agree with TRBD1. The length of the CDR3 is 16 residues. CDR1 is GTSNPN and CDR2 is SVGIG in the germline V gene (reference sequence). V dropped 5 bases and J dropped 3; count of bases not matched to a gene: 9. This chain's CDR3 is CAWDRGLWSDTGELFF. The CDR3 DNA reads TGTGCCTGGGACAGGGGGCTTTGGTCGGACACCGGGGAGCTGTTTTTT.

This clone was detected only a few times. The chain uses TRBV2 and TRBJ2-3, with 8 bases that match TRBD2. CDR3 length: 13 amino acids. The germline gives CDR1 SNHLY, CDR2 FYNNEI. Trimming cost V 6 bases and J 1 base; bases outside gene matches: 0. CDR3 in amino acids: CASRREGTDTQYF. For the CDR3, the DNA is TGTGCCAGCAGGCGGGAGGGCACAGATACGCAGTATTTT.